This TCR beta chain comes out of a study of blood T cells in healthy people across ages. Germline values: CDR1 MNHEY, CDR2 SVGEGT. V lost 2 bases to trimming and J lost 2 bases, with 6 bases between them. The CDR3 runs 13 residues. Per individual sample, total RNA of at least 6 micrograms was extracted. The sample holds a few counts of this clonotype. A second PCR of about 7 to 11 cycles used a sample-barcoded 5' primer and a J-beta primer mix. One entry per CDR3 protein results from TCRdb running MiXCR on the 5' RACE reads. The table includes about 900,000 distinct CDR3 sequences, roughly 52% detected once.

The chain couples TRBV6-2 or TRBV6-3 to TRBJ1-1; the D is unclear. This clonotype originated in a man between 25 and 39 years old in good health. Sequenced input: blood. This CDR3 reads CASSYAINTEAFF. DNA for the CDR3: TGTGCCAGCAGTTACGCCATCAACACTGAAGCTTTCTTT.